Described below is a single T cell receptor (beta chain) sequence and its context. Its antigen has not been determined. No quality values exist for individual bases; no much larger clone is one base distant. This record comes from a study of cytomegalovirus exposure and HLA in healthy donors (dated 2017 in TCRdb). At the level of the whole study: An earlier analysis of some 600 of the donors reported around 280 Gb of sequence data and approximately 120 million unique TCR beta sequences obtained from approximately 180 million T cells. Rather than drawing on any new phenotypic data, the later analysis identified candidate immune exposures from TCR beta sequences and the way those sequences occurred across donors. Approximately 300 gigabases of sequencing data and 70 million to 100 million unique TCR sequences were included in an early release covering about 620 HLA-typed donors. To predict cytomegalovirus infection status, the study brought together high-throughput TCR immunosequencing, statistical association of individual TCRs with disease status, and machine learning. Across 398 genotyped donors of the cohort, an average of roughly 230,000 unique TCR beta nucleotide sequences per donor were sequenced, and roughly 18% of those sequences were non-productive. A later genetic analysis took genome-wide SNP genotypes for about 55% of the roughly 700 donors and used that subset as a discovery cohort. Besides the first cohort of approximately 670 subjects, a separate validation cohort made up of roughly 120 different subjects was used. To decide whether each TCR beta V gene segment behaved as functional or pseudogenic, an earlier analysis of fewer than 750 of the donors relied on high-throughput TCR beta sequencing. A later analysis re-analyzed previously published TCR beta repertoires from about 600 donors and added high-resolution HLA genotyping to study TCR occurrence patterns. The study used immunosequencing to profile the T cell repertoires of 600 to 850 subjects and linked those repertoires to cytomegalovirus serostatus. All discovery cohort repertoires had been generated using a single sequencing platform. Among the roughly 400 genotyped donors, 81% belonged to the genetic ancestry cluster associated with self-reported Caucasian donors. The number of typed donors differed by locus: roughly 620-630 for A, B, C, DRB1 and DQB1; roughly 510 for DQA1; around 610 for DPA1; and 400 to 480 for DPB1. Both class I and class II loci were covered by HLA typing, at four-digit resolution. Donor age, sex, ethnicity and CMV serostatus were compiled alongside the repertoire data. The study aimed to test whether cataloging public T cell receptors could reveal signatures of past pathogen exposure. A few DR-DQ haplotypes were handled as single units for association and clustering because linkage in the cohort was strong.

Libraries were prepared through the immunoSEQ multiplex PCR assay. For the multiplex PCR, a mixture combining 60 forward primers for TCR Vbeta segments and 13 reverse primers for TCR Jbeta segments was used. The CDR3 region of rearranged TCR beta genes was amplified from genomic DNA by a multiplex PCR assay. On the Illumina HiSeq System, the amplified TCR beta libraries were sequenced as 87-base-pair reads. Concerning the study's data processing: A later analysis counted tens of millions of unique TCR beta chains across the 666 repertoires, and approximately 11 million of these chains were shared by at least two donors. Raw reads were error-corrected and collapsed into unique sequences by a nearest-neighbor algorithm in which closely related sequences were merged to remove PCR and sequencing errors. To assign V, D and J gene segments, CDR3 sequences were aligned to IMGT reference sequences. For a sequence to be retained, at least a six-nucleotide match to both a V gene segment and a J gene segment was required. A rearrangement was called productive if the CDR3 had no stop codons and remained in frame with V and J, and every other rearrangement was called non-productive. Following IMGT convention, CDR3 was defined as the stretch from the second conserved V-encoded cysteine up to the conserved J-encoded phenylalanine. The earlier analysis of 500 to 600 of the donors excluded sequences that lacked an unambiguous match to a single V gene segment. In an earlier analysis of 587 of the donors, V segments were called functional above 56.7% productive rearrangements and were called segregating when the between-donor standard deviation exceeded 5%. A statistical classification framework was built to diagnose cytomegalovirus status from the catalog of TCR beta chain sequences. V and J gene assignment, in a later analysis, came from comparing TCR nucleotide sequences with IMGT/GENE-DB human TR gene sequences. The TCRdist pipeline was used in a later analysis to assign CDR3 sequences and most-parsimonious VDJ recombination scenarios. In a later analysis, each TCR beta chain was defined by its CDR3 amino acid sequence together with its V-gene family, and reads lacking a unique V-gene family were excluded. A later analysis removed 600 or so highly shared, low-generation-probability nucleotide sequences to deal with suspected cross-contamination and a sequencing artifact. For each public chain, a later analysis derived a clonal expansion index from normalized ranks of inferred template counts within each repertoire. Generation probabilities in a later analysis came from a VDJ recombination model fitted to out-of-frame rearrangements, and those results were checked against IGoR. Hypergeometric tests were used in a later analysis to score TCR-TCR, TCR-HLA and TCR-CMV co-occurrence, with a repertoire-size bias correction applied to the TCR pairs. To estimate false discovery rates, a later analysis permuted the HLA or CMV assignments 20 times. In a later analysis, co-occurring TCRs were grouped using DBSCAN, with TCRdist sequence similarity added in when clustering inside HLA-allele-positive subsets. Repertoires with fewer than 30,000 or more than 120,000 public chains were left out of co-occurrence clustering, as were about five repertoires with anomalous nucleotide sharing. TCRdb provides this immuneACCESS table in a form limited to in-frame rearrangements. Some clones are lacking; in checked studies, under half of them reflect an unresolved V gene, and why the rest are absent is not known. Clone size and the V and J calls come from that table; the DNA yielded D and trimming. The sample records 130,000 to 150,000 clones, approximately 80% of which are singletons. The ten largest make up around 9.7% of the sample.

The cohort consisted of 666 healthy bone marrow donors. All cohort members were sampled while nominally healthy, although unrecorded immune exposures were likely present. The donor was CMV seropositive and was included in the group of 270 or so seropositive cohort members. Every donor gave a peripheral blood sample, and the peripheral blood mononuclear cells from that sample were used for TCR beta sequencing. Genomic DNA was extracted from the blood cell samples with the Qiagen DNeasy Blood Extraction Kit. Taken from the germline V gene (reference sequence), the CDR1 and CDR2 loops are LNHDA and SQIVND. Inclusive of the bounding cysteine and phenylalanine, the CDR3 is 13 residues long. The retained sequence is limited to the CDR3, 39 bases, with the frame set at the first base. V drops 7 bases and J drops 0 bases, leaving 4 bases in between. What the authors observed across the whole study: Because HLA typing was unavailable for some donors at each locus, only the typed subset was used in association tests. In a later genetic analysis, a missense DCLRE1C variant was associated with V-gene and J-gene trimming of TCR beta chains, and the association was replicated in an independent cohort. Some 15 rarely observed V segments, including chromosome 9 orphons, were excluded from the earlier analysis of several hundred of the donors because counts were too low. Broadly in line with IMGT annotations, most TCR beta V segments showed up in productive rearrangements about 87% or about 30% of the time in an earlier analysis of 587 of the donors. In vitro tests confirmed that a few of the cytomegalovirus-associated TCR beta chains recognize cytomegalovirus antigens. A cluster of highly shared sequence variants was judged likely to be a technical artifact of the sequencing pipeline. Cytomegalovirus status was reported to be diagnosed by the classifier with high specificity and sensitivity in both the original and validation cohorts. Assigning TCR associations to individual alleles was difficult when HLA alleles, especially DR and DQ, strongly co-occurred. The authors suggested that the approach could potentially be extended to other disease states and immunological phenotypes. A further reported finding was that TCR beta sequences accurately predicted the HLA-A and HLA-B alleles for most subjects in the first cohort. In a later analysis, HLA-associated TCR beta chains showed more clonal expansion and lower generation probabilities than non-associated chains that were equally common. A later analysis found that TCR association rates varied across HLA loci, with DRB1 alleles showing the most associated TCRs and HLA-C alleles the fewest. A later analysis reported that several top co-occurrence clusters appeared linked to parvovirus B19, influenza, CMV and Epstein-Barr virus. The cohort was sequenced for TCR beta chains only, and without alpha or paired-chain data the features that could be detected were limited. The 87-base-pair reads could not distinguish some IMGT-functional V segments, including TRBV6-2 and TRBV6-3, so those segments were excluded. In the study, around 150 TCR beta chains were listed as associated with cytomegalovirus. Linkage disequilibrium might explain the correlated functional status among segregating V segments, but an unknown experimental factor could not be excluded. Compared with the 666-donor mean, donors in an Asian-associated ancestry cluster had fewer N-insertions in productive TCRs, according to a later genetic analysis. Presence/absence analyses assumed roughly uniform sequencing depth across donors, an assumption that may not hold. Immune exposure information for the cohort was limited to CMV serostatus. Across donors, most TCR sequences were observed very rarely, whereas some public TCRs were present in many individuals. In a later analysis, 15,000 to 20,000 TCR beta sequences were associated with specific HLA alleles at a false discovery rate of 0.05. According to a later analysis, most CMV-associated TCR beta chains appeared to be HLA-restricted, and the HLA associations seemed to be driven largely by CMV exposure.

The receptor comes from a woman aged 55-69 years in good health and CMV-seropositive. Here the chain combines TRBV19 and TRBJ2-6; no D segment can be confidently identified. The specimen was PBMCs. For the CDR3, the sequence is CASIASGANVLTF. The base sequence is TGTGCCAGTATAGCCTCTGGGGCCAACGTCCTGACTTTC.